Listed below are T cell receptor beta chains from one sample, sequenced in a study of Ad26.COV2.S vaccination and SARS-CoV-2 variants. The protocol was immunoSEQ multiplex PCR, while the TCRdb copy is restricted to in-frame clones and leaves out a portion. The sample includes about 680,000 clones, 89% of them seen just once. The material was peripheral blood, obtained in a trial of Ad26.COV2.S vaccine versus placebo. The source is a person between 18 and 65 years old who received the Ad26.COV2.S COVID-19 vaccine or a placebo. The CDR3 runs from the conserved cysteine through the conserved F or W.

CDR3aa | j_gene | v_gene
CASSITPKTNTGELFF | TRBJ2-2 | TRBV19
CASSPWGTGKSGNEQYF | TRBJ2-7 | TRBV18
CASSEVGGGAVNQPQHF | TRBJ1-5 | TRBV6-1
CATSRGEANEKLFF | TRBJ1-4 | TRBV15
CASSAVAGGNTEAFF | TRBJ1-1 | TRBV10-1
CASSLTGTLGQPQHF | TRBJ1-5 | TRBV5-1
CASSQDRGLAAGANVLTF | TRBJ2-6 | TRBV4-2
CASTEQEVQPQHF | TRBJ1-5 | TRBV2
CAWSGGLVVYNEQFF | TRBJ2-1 | TRBV30
CASSYSRGGDGYTF | TRBJ1-2 | TRBV6-5
CASSLDRGAETQYF | TRBJ2-5 | TRBV7-2
CATSDATYTGELFF | TRBJ2-2 | TRBV24-1
CASSISTANEKLFF | TRBJ1-4 | TRBV19
CASSASSGSYTDTQYF | TRBJ2-3 | TRBV9
CASSQLPRFMGLADPTDTQYF | TRBJ2-3 | TRBV28
CASSLGLGMETQYF | TRBJ2-5 | TRBV7-9
CSVLTSGKGNEQFF | TRBJ2-1 | TRBV29-1
CSVEDWDRGYEQYF | TRBJ2-7 | TRBV29-1
CASSALGGGSDTQYF | TRBJ2-3 | TRBV5-4
CASRPQTGGDYGYTF | TRBJ1-2 | TRBV6-5
CASSFGRGAYEQYF | TRBJ2-7 | TRBV6-5
CASSPPSSPDTQYF | TRBJ2-3 | TRBV18
CASSIPTWDYMNTEAFF | TRBJ1-1 | TRBV19
CASSLGPGSNNEQFF | TRBJ2-1 | TRBV11-2
CASSSGQGNTEAFF | TRBJ1-1 | TRBV6-5
CASSLDRGRYEQYF | TRBJ2-7 | TRBV5-1
CASSRQGFGDTEAFF | TRBJ1-1 | TRBV5-6